The rows below give T cell receptor beta chains drawn from one sample of a study of T cells in Graves' hyperthyroidism and ophthalmopathy. One entry per CDR3 protein results from TCRdb running MiXCR on the multiplex PCR reads. Among about 59,000 distinct CDR3 sequences, around 53% were seen once, and the ten largest hold approximately 3.4%. Sequencing used blood. Receptors were obtained from a woman aged 60-75 years with Graves' ophthalmopathy. The CDR3 runs from the conserved cysteine through the conserved F or W. The order of the fields is CDR3 DNA, CDR3 protein, V gene, clone size, D gene, J gene. The D gene is left open where the match is weak. Clone sizes are given selectively: once, few, many, or a class where the clone is expanded.

TGTGCCAGCAGCCAGACAGGGGGCGATTACGAGCAAAAAAACATTCAGTACTTC CASSQTGGDYEQKNIQYF TRBV7-2 NA TRBD1 TRBJ2-4
TGTGCCAGCAGCCCCCGAGGTACAGGGAAATCTGAAGCTTTCTTT CASSPRGTGKSEAFF TRBV5-4 many NA TRBJ1-1
TGTGCCAGCAGCTCCGGACCGAACACAGATACGCAGTATTTT CASSSGPNTDTQYF TRBV7-3 NA NA TRBJ2-3
TGCAGTGCTAGACAGCTAGCGGGGGGGTCCTACAATGAGCAGTTCTTC CSARQLAGGSYNEQFF TRBV20-1 once TRBD2 TRBJ2-1
TGTGCCAGTAGCCCCGTTACCCGAGGGACAGTCGGCGAGCAGTACTTC CASSPVTRGTVGEQYF TRBV25-1 NA TRBD1 TRBJ2-7
TGTGCCAGCAGTTTATCAGACAGGGAGTACACTGAAGCTTTCTTT CASSLSDREYTEAFF TRBV27 many TRBD1 TRBJ1-1
TGCGCCAGCAGCCAAGGGTACGACGAGCAGTACTTC CASSQGYDEQYF TRBV10-1 NA NA TRBJ2-7
TGCGCCAGCAGCTCCCAAGCGGGATACGAGCAGTACTTC CASSSQAGYEQYF TRBV5-1 NA TRBD2 TRBJ2-7
TGTGCCAGCAGTGAATCGACAGGGGGCTGGCACGAGCAGTACTTC CASSESTGGWHEQYF TRBV25-1 NA TRBD1 TRBJ2-7
TGTGCCAGCAGTGAGGACAGCTCCACCGGGGAGCTGTTTTTT CASSEDSSTGELFF TRBV6-4 few NA TRBJ2-2
TGTGCCAGCAGCTCCAGAATCACGGATACGCAGTATTTT CASSSRITDTQYF TRBV7-3 medium-sized NA TRBJ2-3
TGCAGTAGTACTACAAGGGGAGGTAGTGAAAAACTGTTTTTT CSSTTRGGSEKLFF TRBV20-1 NA NA TRBJ1-4
TGTGCCAGCAGACCAGGGGGGGGCACAGATACGCAGTATTTT CASRPGGGTDTQYF TRBV2 NA NA TRBJ2-3
TGCGCCAGCAGTCCCGGGGGTGAGACCCAGTACTTC CASSPGGETQYF TRBV5-1 NA NA TRBJ2-5
TGCAGTGCTAGAGGGGATACTAGCGGGATTACCTACAATGAGCAGTTCTTC CSARGDTSGITYNEQFF TRBV20-1 NA TRBD2 TRBJ2-1
TGCGCCAGCAGCTTTAGCCAGGGGGGAGGCTACACCTTC CASSFSQGGGYTF TRBV5-1 NA TRBD1 TRBJ1-2
TGTGCCAGCAGCTTAGACCGTGAGCAGTTCTTC CASSLDREQFF TRBV7-9 many NA TRBJ2-1
TGTGCCAGCAGCGTAGTAGGGGGGGATGAAGCTTTCTTT CASSVVGGDEAFF TRBV9 many NA TRBJ1-1
TGTGCCAGCAGCGTAGCACAGGGGGCGTTCGGGGAGCTGTTTTTT CASSVAQGAFGELFF TRBV9 many TRBD1 TRBJ2-2
TGCGCCAGCAGCCACTACAGGGGGATGAACACTGAAGCTTTCTTT CASSHYRGMNTEAFF TRBV4-3 many TRBD1 TRBJ1-1
TGTGCCACGACCTCTAGCGGGAGGGCCAATGAGCAGTTCTTC CATTSSGRANEQFF TRBV18 NA TRBD2 TRBJ2-1
TGCGCCAGCAGCTTGTTGGGGACAGGGGGTGAAAAACTGTTTTTT CASSLLGTGGEKLFF TRBV5-1 NA TRBD1 TRBJ1-4
TGTGCCAGCAGTTTGCTAGCGGCCGCCTACGAGCAGTACTTC CASSLLAAAYEQYF TRBV28 many TRBD2 TRBJ2-7
TGTGCCAGCAGTATATACCAACACGGGGCAGTGGCTTTCTTT CASSIYQHGAVAFF TRBV6-6 many NA TRBJ1-1
TGTGCCAGCAGTTTATTACGGGCCCCTAACACTGAAGCTTTCTTT CASSLLRAPNTEAFF TRBV12-3/TRBV12-4 many NA TRBJ1-1
TGTGCCAGCAGCTTGGAGACTAGCGGGAGGGCCTACGAGCAGTACTTC CASSLETSGRAYEQYF TRBV5-4 NA TRBD2 TRBJ2-7
TGTGCCAGCAGCTTGGTTGGCCACACCGGGGAGCTGTCTTGG CASSLVGHTGELSW TRBV5-6 NA NA TRBJ2-2
TGTGCCACCAGCAGAGATCGGAGCGGGGGGGAAGAGACCCAGTACTTC CATSRDRSGGEETQYF TRBV15 many TRBD2 TRBJ2-5
TGTGCCAGCAGTTTATTGCGGGGTGGGTTGGACACTGAAGCTTTCTTT CASSLLRGGLDTEAFF TRBV27 NA NA TRBJ1-1
TGTGCCAGCAGTTCTAGGGGAAAACTGTTTTTT CASSSRGKLFF TRBV12-3/TRBV12-4 many NA TRBJ1-4
TGTGCCAGCAGTTTTAGCGGGAAGAACAATGAGCAGTTCTTC CASSFSGKNNEQFF TRBV27 many TRBD2 TRBJ2-1
TGTGCCAGCAGCTCACAAACTAGCGGGGACTACGAGCAGTACTTC CASSSQTSGDYEQYF TRBV7-9 NA TRBD2 TRBJ2-7
TGTGCCAGTAGTATTAGGGAGACCCAGTACTTC CASSIRETQYF TRBV19 many NA TRBJ2-5
TGTGCCAGCAGCCAAGCTTCGGGGTACAGAAACACCATATATTTT CASSQASGYRNTIYF TRBV3-1 once NA TRBJ1-3
TGCAGTGCTAGTGGAGGGGAGGAGCAGTACTTC CSASGGEEQYF TRBV20-1 medium-sized NA TRBJ2-7
TGTGCCAGCAGCGGGATTGGTGGATTCGGCTCCTACAATGAGCAGTTCTTC CASSGIGGFGSYNEQFF TRBV9 many NA TRBJ2-1
TGCAGTGCCCCGAGGGAGGGTGGGGAGATTTTCTACAATGAGCAGTTCTTC CSAPREGGEIFYNEQFF TRBV20-1 NA TRBD2 TRBJ2-1
TGTGCCAGCAAGCAAGGGATGAACACTGAAGCTTTCTTT CASKQGMNTEAFF TRBV12-3/TRBV12-4 many NA TRBJ1-1
TGCAGTGCTAGACCCAGAACAGGGGGCATGAACACTGAAGCTTTCTTT CSARPRTGGMNTEAFF TRBV20-1 NA TRBD1 TRBJ1-1
TGTGCCACCATGGGAGCGGGAGGACTCAACACCGGGGAGCTGTTTTTT CATMGAGGLNTGELFF TRBV24-1 medium-sized TRBD2 TRBJ2-2
TGTGCCAGCAGTTCCCCGTCGGGACAGACCTACGAGCAGTACTTC CASSSPSGQTYEQYF TRBV28 many TRBD1 TRBJ2-7
TGTGCCAGCAGTTCCCGCGGAGAATCACCCCTCCACTTT CASSSRGESPLHF TRBV6-2/TRBV6-3 NA NA TRBJ1-6
TGCAGTGCTAGCACCGGAAGCTCCTATAATGAGCAGTTCTTC CSASTGSSYNEQFF TRBV20-1 NA NA TRBJ2-1
TGTGCCAGCAGCCTGTTTAGGGGGGGAGGCAATCAGCCCCAGCATTTT CASSLFRGGGNQPQHF TRBV5-6 many NA TRBJ1-5
TGCAGTGCGACTAGCGGGGAGGGCACAGATGCGCAGTATTTT CSATSGEGTDAQYF TRBV20-1 NA TRBD2 TRBJ2-3
TGTGCCAGCAGCGTAGTTGGCACAGTGGCTGGAAACACCATATATTTT CASSVVGTVAGNTIYF TRBV9 many NA TRBJ1-3
TGTGCCACCTACGGACAGGGAGCCTCCTATAATTCACCCCTCCACTTT CATYGQGASYNSPLHF TRBV28 many TRBD1 TRBJ1-6